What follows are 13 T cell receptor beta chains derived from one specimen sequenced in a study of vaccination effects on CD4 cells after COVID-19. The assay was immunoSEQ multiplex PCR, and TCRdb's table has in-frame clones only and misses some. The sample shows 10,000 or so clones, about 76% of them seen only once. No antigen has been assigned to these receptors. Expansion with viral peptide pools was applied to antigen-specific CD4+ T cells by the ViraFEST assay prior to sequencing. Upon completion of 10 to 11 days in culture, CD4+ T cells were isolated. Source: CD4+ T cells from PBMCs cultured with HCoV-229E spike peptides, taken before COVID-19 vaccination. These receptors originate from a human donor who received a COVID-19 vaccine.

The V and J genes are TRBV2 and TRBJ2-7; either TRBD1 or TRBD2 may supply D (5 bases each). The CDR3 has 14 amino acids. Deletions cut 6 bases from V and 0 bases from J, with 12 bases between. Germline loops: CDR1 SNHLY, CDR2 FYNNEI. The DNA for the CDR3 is TGTGCCAGCAGACAGGAGGCTAACTCCTACGAGCAGTACTTC. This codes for CASRQEANSYEQYF.

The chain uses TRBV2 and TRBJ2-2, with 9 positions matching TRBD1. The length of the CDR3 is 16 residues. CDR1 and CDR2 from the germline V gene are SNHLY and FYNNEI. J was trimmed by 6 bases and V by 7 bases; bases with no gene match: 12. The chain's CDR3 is CASTITRDRASGELFF. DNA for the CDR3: TGTGCCAGCACTATTACCCGGGACAGGGCTTCCGGGGAGCTGTTTTTT.

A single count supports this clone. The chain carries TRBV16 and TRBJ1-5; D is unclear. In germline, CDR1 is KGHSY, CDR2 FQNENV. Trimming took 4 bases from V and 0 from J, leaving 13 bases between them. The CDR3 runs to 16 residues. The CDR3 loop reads CASSPTGFNSNQPQHF. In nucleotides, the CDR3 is TGTGCCAGCAGCCCCACGGGTTTTAATAGCAATCAGCCCCAGCATTTT.

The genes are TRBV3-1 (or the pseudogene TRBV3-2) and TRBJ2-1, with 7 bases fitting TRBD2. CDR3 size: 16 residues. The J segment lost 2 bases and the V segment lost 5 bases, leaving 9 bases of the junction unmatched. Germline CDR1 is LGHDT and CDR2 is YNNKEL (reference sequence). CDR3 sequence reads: CASSMVWDYPYNEQFF. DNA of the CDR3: TGTGCCAGCAGCATGGTCTGGGACTACCCCTACAATGAGCAGTTCTTC.

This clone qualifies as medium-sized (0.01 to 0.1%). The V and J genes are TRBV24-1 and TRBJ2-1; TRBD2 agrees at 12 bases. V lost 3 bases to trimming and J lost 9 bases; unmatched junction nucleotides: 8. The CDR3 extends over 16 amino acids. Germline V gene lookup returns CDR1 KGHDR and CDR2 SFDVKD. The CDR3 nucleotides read TGTGCCACCAGTGATCCTCTAGCGGGAGGGCTTAGTGAGCAGTTCTTC. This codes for CATSDPLAGGLSEQFF.

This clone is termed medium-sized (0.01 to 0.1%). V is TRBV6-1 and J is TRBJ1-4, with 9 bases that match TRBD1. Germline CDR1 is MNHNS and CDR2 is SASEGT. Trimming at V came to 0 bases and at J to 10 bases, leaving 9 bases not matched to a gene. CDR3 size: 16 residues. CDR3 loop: CASSEARRQGVGKLFF. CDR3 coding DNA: TGTGCCAGCAGTGAAGCGAGGCGACAGGGGGTGGGAAAACTGTTTTTT.

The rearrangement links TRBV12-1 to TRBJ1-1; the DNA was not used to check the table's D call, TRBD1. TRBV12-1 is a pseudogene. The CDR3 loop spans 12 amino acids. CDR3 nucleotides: TGTGCCAGCAGCTTCAGGGGGCTAGAAGCTTTCTTT. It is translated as CASSFRGLEAFF.

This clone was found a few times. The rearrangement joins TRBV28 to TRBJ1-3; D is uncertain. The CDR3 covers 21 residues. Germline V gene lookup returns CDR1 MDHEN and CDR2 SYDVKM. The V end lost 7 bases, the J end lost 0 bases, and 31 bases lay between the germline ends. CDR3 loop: CASTNTYSGSFFVPSGNTIYF. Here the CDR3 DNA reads TGTGCCAGCACTAACACCTACAGCGGCTCGTTTTTCGTTCCCTCTGGAAACACCATATATTTT.

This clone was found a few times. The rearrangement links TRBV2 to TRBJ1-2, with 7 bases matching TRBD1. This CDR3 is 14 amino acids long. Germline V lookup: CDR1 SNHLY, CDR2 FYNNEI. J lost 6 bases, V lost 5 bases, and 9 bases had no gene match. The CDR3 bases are TGTGCCAGCAGTTGGAAGGGGGCCGGAGATGGCTACACCTTC. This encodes CASSWKGAGDGYTF. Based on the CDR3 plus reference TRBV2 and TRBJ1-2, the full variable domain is EPEVTQTPSHQVTQMGQEVILRCVPISNHLYFYWYRQILGQKVEFLVSFYNNEISEKSEIFDDQFSVERPDGSNFTLKIRSTKLEDSAMYFCASSWKGAGDGYTFGSGTRLTVV.

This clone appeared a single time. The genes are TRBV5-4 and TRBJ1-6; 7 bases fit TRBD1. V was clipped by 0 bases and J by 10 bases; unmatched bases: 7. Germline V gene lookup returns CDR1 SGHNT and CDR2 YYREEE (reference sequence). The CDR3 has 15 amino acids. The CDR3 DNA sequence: TGTGCCAGCAGCTTGGCCGCTCAGGGGGGATCACCCCTCCACTTT. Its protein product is CASSLAAQGGSPLHF.

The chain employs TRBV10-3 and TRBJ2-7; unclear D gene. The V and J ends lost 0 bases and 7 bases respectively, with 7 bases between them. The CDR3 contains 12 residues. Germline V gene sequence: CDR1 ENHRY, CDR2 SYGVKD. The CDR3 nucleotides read TGTGCCATCAGTGAGTCGACTTCGGAGCAGTACTTC. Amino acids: CAISESTSEQYF.

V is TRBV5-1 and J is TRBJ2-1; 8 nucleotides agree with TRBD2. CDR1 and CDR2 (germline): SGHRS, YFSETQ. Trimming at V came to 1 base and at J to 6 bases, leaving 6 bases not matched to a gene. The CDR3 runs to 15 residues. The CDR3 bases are TGCGCCAGCAGCTTGCAACTAGCGGATTTCAATGAGCAGTTCTTC. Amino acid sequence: CASSLQLADFNEQFF.

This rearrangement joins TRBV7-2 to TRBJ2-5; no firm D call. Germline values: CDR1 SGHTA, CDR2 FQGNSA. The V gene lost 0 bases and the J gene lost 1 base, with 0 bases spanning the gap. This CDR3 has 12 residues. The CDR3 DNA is TGTGCCAGCAGCTTAGCCCAAGAGACCCAGTACTTC. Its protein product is CASSLAQETQYF.